The present T cell receptor (beta chain) was sequenced within a study of T cell responses to AZD1222 COVID-19 vaccine. The protocol was immunoSEQ multiplex PCR, while the TCRdb copy is restricted to in-frame clones and leaves out a portion. The sample includes 130,000 or so clones, about 93% seen only once; the top ten take roughly 7%. CDR1 and CDR2 from the germline V gene are MGHDK and SYGVNS. V lost 4 bases, J lost 2 bases, and 10 bases lay in between. This CDR3 comprises 14 residues. V is TRBV25-1 and J is TRBJ2-3; D not certain. This TCR derives from an adult in good health. Material: peripheral blood, obtained on day 0 of AZD1222 vaccination. CDR3 residues: CASSGATITDTQYF. As DNA, the CDR3 is TGTGCCAGCAGTGGGGCGACAATCACAGATACGCAGTATTTT.